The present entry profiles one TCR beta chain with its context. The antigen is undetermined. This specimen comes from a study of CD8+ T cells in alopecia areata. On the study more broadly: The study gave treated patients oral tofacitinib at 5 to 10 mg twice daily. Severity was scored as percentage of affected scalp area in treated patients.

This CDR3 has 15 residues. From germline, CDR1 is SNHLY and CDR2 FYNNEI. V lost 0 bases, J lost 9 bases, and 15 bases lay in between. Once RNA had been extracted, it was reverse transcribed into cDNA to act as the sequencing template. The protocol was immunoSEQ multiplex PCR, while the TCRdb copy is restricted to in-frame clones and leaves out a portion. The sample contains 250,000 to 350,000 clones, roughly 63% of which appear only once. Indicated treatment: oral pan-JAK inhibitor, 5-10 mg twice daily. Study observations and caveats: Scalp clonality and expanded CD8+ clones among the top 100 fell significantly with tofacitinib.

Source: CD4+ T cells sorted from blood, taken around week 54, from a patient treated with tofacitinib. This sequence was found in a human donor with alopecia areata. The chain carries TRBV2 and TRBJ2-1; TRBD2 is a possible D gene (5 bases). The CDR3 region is CASSEALGSAGEQFF. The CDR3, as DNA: TGTGCCAGCAGTGAAGCATTAGGGTCGGCGGGTGAGCAGTTCTTC.